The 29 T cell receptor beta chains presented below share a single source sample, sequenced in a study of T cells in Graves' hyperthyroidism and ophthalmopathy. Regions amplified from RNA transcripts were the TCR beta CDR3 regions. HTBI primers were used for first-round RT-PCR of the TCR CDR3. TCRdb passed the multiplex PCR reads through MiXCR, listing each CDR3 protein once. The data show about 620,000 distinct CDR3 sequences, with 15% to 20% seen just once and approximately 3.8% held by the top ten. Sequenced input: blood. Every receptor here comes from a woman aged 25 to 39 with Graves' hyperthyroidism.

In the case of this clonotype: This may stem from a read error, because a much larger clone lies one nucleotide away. CDR3 nucleotides: TGTGCCAGCCCACTGACCGGGACAGATGAAAAACTGTTTTTT. It is translated as CASPLTGTDEKLFF. The chain recombines TRBV18 with TRBJ1-4, with 7 bases aligning to TRBD1. The germline gives CDR1 KGHSH, CDR2 LQKENI. With V trimmed by 8 bases and J by 6 bases, 9 bases remained unmatched. This CDR3 comprises 14 residues.

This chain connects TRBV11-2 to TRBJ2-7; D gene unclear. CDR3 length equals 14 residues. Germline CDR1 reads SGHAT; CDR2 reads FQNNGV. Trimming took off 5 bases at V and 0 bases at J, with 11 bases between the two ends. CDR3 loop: CASSPRVGSYEQYF. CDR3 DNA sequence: TGTGCCAGCAGCCCCCGTGTGGGCTCCTACGAGCAGTACTTC.

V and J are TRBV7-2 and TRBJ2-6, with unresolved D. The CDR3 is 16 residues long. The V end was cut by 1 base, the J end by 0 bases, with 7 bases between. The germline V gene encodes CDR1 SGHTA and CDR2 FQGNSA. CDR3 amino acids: CASSLVPNSGANVLTF. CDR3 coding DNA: TGTGCCAGCAGCTTAGTGCCGAACTCTGGGGCCAACGTCCTGACTTTC. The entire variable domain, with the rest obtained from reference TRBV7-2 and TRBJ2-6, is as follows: GAGVSQSPSNKVTEKGKDVELRCDPISGHTALYWYRQSLGQGLEFLIYFQGNSAPDKSGLPSDRFSAERTGGSVSTLTIQRTQQEDSAVYLCASSLVPNSGANVLTFGAGSRLTVL.

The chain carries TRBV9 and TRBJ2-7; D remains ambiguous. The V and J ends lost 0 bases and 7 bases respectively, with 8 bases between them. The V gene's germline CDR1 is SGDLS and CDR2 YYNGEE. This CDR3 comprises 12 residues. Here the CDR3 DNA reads TGTGCCAGCAGCGTAGGGCCGCGTGAGCAGTACTTC. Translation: CASSVGPREQYF.

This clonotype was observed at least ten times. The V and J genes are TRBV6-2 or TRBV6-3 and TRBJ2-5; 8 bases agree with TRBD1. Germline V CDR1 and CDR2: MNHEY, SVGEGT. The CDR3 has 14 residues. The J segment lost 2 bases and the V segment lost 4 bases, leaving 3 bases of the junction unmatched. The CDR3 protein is CASSSYRGQETQYF. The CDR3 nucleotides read TGTGCCAGCAGTTCTTACAGGGGGCAAGAGACCCAGTACTTC.

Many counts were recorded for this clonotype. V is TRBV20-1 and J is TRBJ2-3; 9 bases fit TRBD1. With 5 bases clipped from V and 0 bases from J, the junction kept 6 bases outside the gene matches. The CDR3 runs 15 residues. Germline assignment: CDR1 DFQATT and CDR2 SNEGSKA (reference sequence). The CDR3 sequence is CSAGGQGTSTDTQYF. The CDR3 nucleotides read TGCAGTGCTGGGGGACAGGGCACTAGCACAGATACGCAGTATTTT.

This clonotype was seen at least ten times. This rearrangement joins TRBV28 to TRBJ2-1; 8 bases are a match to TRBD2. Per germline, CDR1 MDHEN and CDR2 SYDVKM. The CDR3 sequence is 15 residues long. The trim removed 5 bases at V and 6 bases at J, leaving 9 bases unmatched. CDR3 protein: CASSGSGSGFNEQFF. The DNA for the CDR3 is TGTGCCAGCAGTGGAAGCGGGAGCGGATTCAATGAGCAGTTCTTC.

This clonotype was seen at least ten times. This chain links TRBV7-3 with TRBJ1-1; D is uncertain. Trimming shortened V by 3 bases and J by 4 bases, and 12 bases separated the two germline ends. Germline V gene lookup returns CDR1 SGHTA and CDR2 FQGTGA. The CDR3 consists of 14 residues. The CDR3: CASSFPWAGTEAFF. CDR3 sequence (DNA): TGTGCCAGCAGCTTCCCATGGGCAGGCACTGAAGCTTTCTTT.

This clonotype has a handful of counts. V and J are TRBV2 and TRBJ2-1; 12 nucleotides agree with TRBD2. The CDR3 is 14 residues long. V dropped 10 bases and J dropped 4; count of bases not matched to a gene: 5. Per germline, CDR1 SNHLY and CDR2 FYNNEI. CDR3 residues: CATRGLAGYNEQFF. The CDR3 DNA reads TGTGCCACCAGAGGACTAGCGGGATACAATGAGCAGTTCTTC.

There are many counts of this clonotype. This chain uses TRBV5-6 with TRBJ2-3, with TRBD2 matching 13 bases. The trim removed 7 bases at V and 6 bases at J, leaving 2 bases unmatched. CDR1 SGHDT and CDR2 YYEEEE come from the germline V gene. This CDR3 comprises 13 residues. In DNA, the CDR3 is TGTGCCAGCGGACTAGCGGGAGTGGATACGCAGTATTTT. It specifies CASGLAGVDTQYF.

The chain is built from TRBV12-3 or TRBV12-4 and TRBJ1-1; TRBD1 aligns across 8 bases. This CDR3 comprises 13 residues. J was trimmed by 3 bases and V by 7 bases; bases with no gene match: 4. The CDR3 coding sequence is TGTGCCAGCAATCCAGGGGGCGACACTGAAGCTTTCTTT. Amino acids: CASNPGGDTEAFF.

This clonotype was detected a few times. The CDR3: CSVRQGIGSSYEQYF. CDR3 sequence (DNA): TGCAGCGTTCGTCAGGGTATAGGAAGCTCCTACGAGCAGTACTTC. The V gene is TRBV29-1, the J gene TRBJ2-7, with D perhaps matching TRBD1 (5 bases). Trimming pared 5 bases from V and 0 bases from J, leaving 17 bases between. The V gene's germline CDR1 is SQVTM and CDR2 ANQGSEA. The length of the CDR3 is 15 residues.

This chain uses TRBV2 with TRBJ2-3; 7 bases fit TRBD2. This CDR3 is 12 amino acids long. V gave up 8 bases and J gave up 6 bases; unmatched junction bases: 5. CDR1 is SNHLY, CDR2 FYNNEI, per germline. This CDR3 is CASGGERDTQYF. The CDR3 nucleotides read TGTGCCAGCGGGGGGGAAAGGGATACGCAGTATTTT.

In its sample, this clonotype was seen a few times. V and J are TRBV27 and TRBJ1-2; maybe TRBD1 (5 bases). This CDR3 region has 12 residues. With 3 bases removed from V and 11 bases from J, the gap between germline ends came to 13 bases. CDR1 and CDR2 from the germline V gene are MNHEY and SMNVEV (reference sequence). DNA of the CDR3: TGTGCCAGCAGTTTTTCAGGGTACCCTTACACCTTC. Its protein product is CASSFSGYPYTF.

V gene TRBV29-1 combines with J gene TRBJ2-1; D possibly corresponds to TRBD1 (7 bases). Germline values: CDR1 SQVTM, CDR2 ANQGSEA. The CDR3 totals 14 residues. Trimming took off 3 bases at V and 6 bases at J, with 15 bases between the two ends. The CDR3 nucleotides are TGCAGCGTTGAGAGGACCCAGGGGGGCAATGAGCAGTTCTTC. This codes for CSVERTQGGNEQFF.

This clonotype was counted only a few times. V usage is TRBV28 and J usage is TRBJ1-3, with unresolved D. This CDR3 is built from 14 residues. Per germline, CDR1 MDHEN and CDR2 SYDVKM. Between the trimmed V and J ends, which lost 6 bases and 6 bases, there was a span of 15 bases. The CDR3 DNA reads TGTGCCAGCAGCCGTCGGGCCTCAGTAAACACCATATATTTT. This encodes CASSRRASVNTIYF. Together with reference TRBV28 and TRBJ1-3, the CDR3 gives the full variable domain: DVKVTQSSRYLVKRTGEKVFLECVQDMDHENMFWYRQDPGLGLRLIYFSYDVKMKEKGDIPEGYSVSREKKERFSLILESASTNQTSMYLCASSRRASVNTIYFGEGSWLTVV.

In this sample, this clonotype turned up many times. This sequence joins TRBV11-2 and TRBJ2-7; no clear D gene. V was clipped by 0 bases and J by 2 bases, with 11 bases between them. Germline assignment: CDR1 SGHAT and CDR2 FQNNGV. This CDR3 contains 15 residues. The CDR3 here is CASSLDLGRAYEQYF. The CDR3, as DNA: TGTGCCAGCAGCTTAGACCTTGGCAGAGCCTACGAGCAGTACTTC.

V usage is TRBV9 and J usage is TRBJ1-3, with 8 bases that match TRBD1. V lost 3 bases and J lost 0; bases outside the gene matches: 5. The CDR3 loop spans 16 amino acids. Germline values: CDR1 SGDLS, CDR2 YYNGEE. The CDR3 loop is CASSAQGAFSGNTIYF. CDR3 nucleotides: TGTGCCAGCAGCGCGCAGGGGGCCTTCTCTGGAAACACCATATATTTT.

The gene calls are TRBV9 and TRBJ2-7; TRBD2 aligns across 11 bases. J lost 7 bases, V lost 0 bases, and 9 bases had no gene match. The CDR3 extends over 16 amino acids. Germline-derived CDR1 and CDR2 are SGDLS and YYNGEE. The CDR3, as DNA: TGTGCCAGCAGCGTAGATAGGACTAGCGGGTACTCGGAGCAGTACTTC. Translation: CASSVDRTSGYSEQYF.

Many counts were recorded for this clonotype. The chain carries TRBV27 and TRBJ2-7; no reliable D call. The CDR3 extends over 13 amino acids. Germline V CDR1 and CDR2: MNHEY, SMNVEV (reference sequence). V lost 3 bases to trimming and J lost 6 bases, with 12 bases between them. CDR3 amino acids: CASSFSRVSEQYF. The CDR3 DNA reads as TGTGCCAGCAGTTTTTCTAGGGTCTCCGAGCAGTACTTC.

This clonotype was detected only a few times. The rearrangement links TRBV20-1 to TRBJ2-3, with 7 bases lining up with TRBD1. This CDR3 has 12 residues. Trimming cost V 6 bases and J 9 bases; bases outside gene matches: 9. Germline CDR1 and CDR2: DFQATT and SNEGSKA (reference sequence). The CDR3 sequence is CSARDSARTQYF. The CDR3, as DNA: TGCAGTGCCAGGGACAGTGCGAGGACGCAGTATTTT.

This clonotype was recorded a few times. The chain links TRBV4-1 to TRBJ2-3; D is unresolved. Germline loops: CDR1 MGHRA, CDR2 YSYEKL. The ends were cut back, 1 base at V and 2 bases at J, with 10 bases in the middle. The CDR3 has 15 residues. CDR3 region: CASSQVSATTDTQYF. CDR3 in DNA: TGCGCCAGCAGCCAAGTGTCAGCTACCACAGATACGCAGTATTTT.

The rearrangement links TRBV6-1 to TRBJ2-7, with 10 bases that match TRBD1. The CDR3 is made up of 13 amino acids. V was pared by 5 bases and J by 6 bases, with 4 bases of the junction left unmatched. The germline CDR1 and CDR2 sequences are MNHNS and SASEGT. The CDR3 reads CASSKGTGVEQYF. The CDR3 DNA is TGTGCCAGCAGTAAAGGGACAGGGGTCGAGCAGTACTTC.

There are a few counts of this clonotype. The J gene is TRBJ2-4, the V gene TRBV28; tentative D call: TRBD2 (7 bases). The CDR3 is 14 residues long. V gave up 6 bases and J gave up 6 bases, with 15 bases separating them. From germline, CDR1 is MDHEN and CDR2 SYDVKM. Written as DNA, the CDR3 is TGTGCCAGCAGACAAGGGGGAGGGAGAAACATTCAGTACTTC. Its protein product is CASRQGGGRNIQYF.

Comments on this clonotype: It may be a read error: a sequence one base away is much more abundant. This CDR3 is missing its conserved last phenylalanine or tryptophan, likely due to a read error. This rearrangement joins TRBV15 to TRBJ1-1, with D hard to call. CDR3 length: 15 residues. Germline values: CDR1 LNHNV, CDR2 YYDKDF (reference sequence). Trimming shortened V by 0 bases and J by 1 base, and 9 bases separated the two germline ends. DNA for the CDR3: TGTGCCACCAGCAGAGATTATTCAGGGAACACTGAAGCTTTCCTT. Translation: CATSRDYSGNTEAFL.

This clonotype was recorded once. CDR3 coding DNA: TGTGCCAGCAGGGCTACAGGGCCGAGCACTGAAGCTTTCTTT. Translating gives CASRATGPSTEAFF. The chain has TRBV2 and TRBJ1-1; D is perhaps TRBD1 (6 bases). This CDR3 comprises 14 residues. Germline V gene lookup returns CDR1 SNHLY and CDR2 FYNNEI. Trimming removed 6 bases at V and 4 bases at J, with 15 bases between.

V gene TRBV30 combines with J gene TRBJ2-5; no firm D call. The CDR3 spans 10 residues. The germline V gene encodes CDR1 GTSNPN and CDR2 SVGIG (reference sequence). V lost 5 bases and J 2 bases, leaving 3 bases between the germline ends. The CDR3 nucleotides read TGTGCCTGGGAGCAAGAGACCCAGTACTTC. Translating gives CAWEQETQYF.

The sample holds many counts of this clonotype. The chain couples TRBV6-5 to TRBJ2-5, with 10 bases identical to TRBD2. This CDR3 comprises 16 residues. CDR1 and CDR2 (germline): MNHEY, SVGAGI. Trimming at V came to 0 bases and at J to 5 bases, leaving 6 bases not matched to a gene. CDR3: CASSYSLLAGAETQYF. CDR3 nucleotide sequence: TGTGCCAGCAGTTACTCTCTTCTAGCGGGAGCTGAGACCCAGTACTTC.

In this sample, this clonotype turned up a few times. The CDR3 is CSVGRRELFF. The CDR3, as DNA: TGCAGCGTTGGTAGAAGGGAGCTGTTTTTT. The V gene is TRBV29-1, the J gene TRBJ2-2, with no clear D. This CDR3 spans 10 amino acids. Germline values: CDR1 SQVTM, CDR2 ANQGSEA. V lost 4 bases and J lost 9, with 6 bases in between.